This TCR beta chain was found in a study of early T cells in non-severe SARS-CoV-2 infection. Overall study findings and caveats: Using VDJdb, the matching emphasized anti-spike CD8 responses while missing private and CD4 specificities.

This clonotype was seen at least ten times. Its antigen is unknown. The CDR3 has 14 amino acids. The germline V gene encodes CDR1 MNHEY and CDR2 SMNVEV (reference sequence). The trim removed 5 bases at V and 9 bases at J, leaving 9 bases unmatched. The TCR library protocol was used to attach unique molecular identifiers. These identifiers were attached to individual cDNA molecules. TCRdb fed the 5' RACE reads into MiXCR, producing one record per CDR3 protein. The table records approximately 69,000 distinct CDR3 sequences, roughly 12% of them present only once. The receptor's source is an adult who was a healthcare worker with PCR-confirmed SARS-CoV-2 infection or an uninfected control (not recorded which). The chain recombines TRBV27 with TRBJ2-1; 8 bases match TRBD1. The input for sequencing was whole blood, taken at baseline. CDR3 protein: CASSPRDRLFEQFF. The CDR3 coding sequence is TGTGCCAGCAGTCCGCGGGACAGGTTATTTGAGCAGTTCTTC.